The subject of this entry is one T cell receptor (beta chain). The antigen this receptor binds is unknown. No much larger clonotype is one base removed from it; base qualities were not supplied. Per the germline V gene, SGHRS is the CDR1 and YFSETQ is the CDR2. The CDR3 contains 13 residues, cysteine and phenylalanine counted. Only CDR3 DNA remains: 39 bases, in frame from the first base. V is shortened by 0 bases, J by 5 bases, and the region joining them spans 8 bases. These data come from a study of blood T cell repertoires in COVID-19 (dated by TCRdb to 2020 to 2022). In the study overall: Samples from collaborators originated in the United States, Italy and Spain and spanned both the acute and convalescent phases of COVID-19. Where available, HLA class I and class II types were obtained from metadata supplied by the sample provider rather than from assay-based typing. A de-identified subject ID, COVID-19 status, age in years and sex were almost always included in the sample metadata. The samples were drawn from the first 160 participants of the ongoing ImmuneRACE study and from 1,200 or so subjects provided by 6 global collaborators. The repertoires were made available in a free public database intended to serve as a resource for research on the immune response to SARS-CoV-2. Deeply sampled blood TCRbeta repertoires from subjects exposed to, actively infected with, or recovered from COVID-19 were included in the dataset. The material from the prospective study consisted of cDNA or gDNA derived from T cells, B-cell-depleted T cells, or PBMCs. General study outcomes and caveats: Clinical and demographic metadata were provided uncurated, with the amount varying by source and participant.

TCRbeta CDR3 regions were amplified from genomic DNA by means of the immunoSEQ Assay, a bias-controlled multiplex PCR. The authors processed their data as follows. Nucleated cell counts per sample were estimated from amplification of reference gene primers within the assay. To quantify the absolute abundance of each unique TCRbeta CDR3 rearrangement, sequence reads were collapsed and filtered. For each sample, productive Simpson clonality was calculated as the square root of Simpson's diversity index over productive rearrangements. TCRdb limited this immuneACCESS table to in-frame rearrangements with V and J called. A share of clones is missing; checked studies link under half to unresolved V genes, and the rest is unexplained. That table furnishes V, J and clone size, whereas the DNA furnished D and trimming. This sample comprises around 60,000 clones, roughly 90% of them detected only once. Together, the top ten hold roughly 3.5% of the sample.

The collaborating institutions used their own protocols to collect whole blood in K2EDTA tubes. For TCRbeta analysis, collaborators shipped samples in one of three forms: frozen whole blood, isolated PBMCs, or DNA extracted from either of those sample types. The receptor comes from a man aged 45-65 years with active COVID-19. The rearrangement combines TRBV5-1 with TRBJ2-5; TRBD1 could be the D gene, as 5 bases match. Sequenced sample: peripheral blood. The CDR3 amino acid sequence is: CASSLDRLETQYF. The DNA sequence is as follows: TGCGCCAGCAGCTTGGACAGGCTGGAGACCCAGTACTTC.